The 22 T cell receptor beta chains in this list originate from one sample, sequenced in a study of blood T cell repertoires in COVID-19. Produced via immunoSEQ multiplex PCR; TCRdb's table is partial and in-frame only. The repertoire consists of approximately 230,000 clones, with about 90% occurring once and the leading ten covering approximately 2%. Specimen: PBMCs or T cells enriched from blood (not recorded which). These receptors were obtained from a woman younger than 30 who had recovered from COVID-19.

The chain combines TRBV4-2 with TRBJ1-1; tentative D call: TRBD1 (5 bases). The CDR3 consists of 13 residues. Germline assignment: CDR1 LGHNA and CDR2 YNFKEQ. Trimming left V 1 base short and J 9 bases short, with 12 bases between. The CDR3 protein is CASSQGFDRKAFF. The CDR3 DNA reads TGTGCCAGCAGCCAAGGGTTTGACAGAAAAGCTTTCTTT.

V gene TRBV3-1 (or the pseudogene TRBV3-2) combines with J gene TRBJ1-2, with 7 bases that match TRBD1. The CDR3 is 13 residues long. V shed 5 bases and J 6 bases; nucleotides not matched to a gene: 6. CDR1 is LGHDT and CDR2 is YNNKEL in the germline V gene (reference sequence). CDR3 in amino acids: CASSKTGSNGYTF. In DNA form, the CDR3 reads TGTGCCAGCAGCAAGACAGGGAGCAATGGCTACACCTTC.

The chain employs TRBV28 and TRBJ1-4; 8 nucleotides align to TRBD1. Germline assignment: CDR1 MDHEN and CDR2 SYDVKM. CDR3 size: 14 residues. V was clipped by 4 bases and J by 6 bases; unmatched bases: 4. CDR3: CASSSGTGHEKLFF. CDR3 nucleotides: TGTGCCAGCAGTTCCGGGACAGGCCATGAAAAACTGTTTTTT.

The CDR3 bases are TGTGCCAGCAGCCCAGCGGGGGCGGATGGCTACACCTTC. It translates to CASSPAGADGYTF. This chain joins TRBV7-9 and TRBJ1-2; D possibly corresponds to TRBD1 (6 bases). The CDR3 extends over 13 amino acids. Per germline, CDR1 SEHNR and CDR2 FQNEAQ (reference sequence). V lost 5 bases to trimming and J lost 6 bases, with 13 bases between them.

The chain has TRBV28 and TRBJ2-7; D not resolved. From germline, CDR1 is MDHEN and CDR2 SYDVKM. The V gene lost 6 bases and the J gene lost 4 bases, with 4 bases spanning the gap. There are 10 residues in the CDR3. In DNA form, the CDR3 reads TGTGCCAGCAGCGCGTACGAGCAGTACTTC. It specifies CASSAYEQYF.

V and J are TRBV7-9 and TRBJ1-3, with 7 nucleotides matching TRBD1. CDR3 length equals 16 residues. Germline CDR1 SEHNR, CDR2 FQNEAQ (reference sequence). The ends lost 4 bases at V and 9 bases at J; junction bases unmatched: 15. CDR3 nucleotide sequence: TGTGCCAGCAGCTCAACCAGGGGGGTCCCAGAAACCACCATATATTTT. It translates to CASSSTRGVPETTIYF.

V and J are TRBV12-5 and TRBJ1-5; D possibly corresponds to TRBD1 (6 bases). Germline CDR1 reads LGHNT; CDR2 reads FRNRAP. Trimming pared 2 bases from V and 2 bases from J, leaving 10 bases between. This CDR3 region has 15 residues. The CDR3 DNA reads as TGTGCTAGTGGTTTGCTACAGGGTGGCAATCAGCCCCAGCATTTT. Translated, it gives CASGLLQGGNQPQHF. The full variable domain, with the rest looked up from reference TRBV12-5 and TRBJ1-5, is DARVTQTPRHKVTEMGQEVTMRCQPILGHNTVFWYRQTMMQGLELLAYFRNRAPLDDSGMPKDRFSAEMPDATLATLKIQPSEPRDSAVYFCASGLLQGGNQPQHFGDGTRLSIL.

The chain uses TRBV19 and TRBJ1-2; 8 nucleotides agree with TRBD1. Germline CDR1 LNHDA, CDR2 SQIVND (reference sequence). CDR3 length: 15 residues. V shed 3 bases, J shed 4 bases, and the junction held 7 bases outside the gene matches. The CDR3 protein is CASSINRGVGYGYTF. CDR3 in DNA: TGTGCCAGTAGTATTAACAGGGGGGTTGGCTATGGCTACACCTTC.

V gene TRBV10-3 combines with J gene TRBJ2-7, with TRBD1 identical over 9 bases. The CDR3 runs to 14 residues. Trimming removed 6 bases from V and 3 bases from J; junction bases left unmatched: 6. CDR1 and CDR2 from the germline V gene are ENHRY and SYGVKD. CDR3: CAISSGTGYYEQYF. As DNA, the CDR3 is TGTGCCATCAGCTCCGGGACAGGGTACTACGAGCAGTACTTC.

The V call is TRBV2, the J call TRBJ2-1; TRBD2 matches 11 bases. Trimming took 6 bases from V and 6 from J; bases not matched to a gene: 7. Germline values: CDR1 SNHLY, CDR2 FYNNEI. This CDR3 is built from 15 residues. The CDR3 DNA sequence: TGTGCCAGCAGAAAACTAGCGGGAGTACTCAATGAGCAGTTCTTC. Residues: CASRKLAGVLNEQFF.

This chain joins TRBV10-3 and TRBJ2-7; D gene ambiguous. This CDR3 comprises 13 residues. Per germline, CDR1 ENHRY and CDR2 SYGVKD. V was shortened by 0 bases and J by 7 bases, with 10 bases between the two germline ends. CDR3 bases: TGTGCCATCAGTGAGTCGATGCAGATGGAGCAGTACTTC. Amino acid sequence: CAISESMQMEQYF.

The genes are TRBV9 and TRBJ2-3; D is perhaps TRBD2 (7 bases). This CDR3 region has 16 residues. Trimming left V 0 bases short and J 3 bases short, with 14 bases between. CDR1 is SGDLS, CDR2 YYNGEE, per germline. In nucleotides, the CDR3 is TGTGCCAGCAGCGTAGAAGGGGGGGCCGGGACAGATACGCAGTATTTT. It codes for CASSVEGGAGTDTQYF.

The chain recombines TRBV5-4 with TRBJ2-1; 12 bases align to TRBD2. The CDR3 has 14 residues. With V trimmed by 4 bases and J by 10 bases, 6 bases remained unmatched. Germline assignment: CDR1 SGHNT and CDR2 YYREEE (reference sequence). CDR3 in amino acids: CASSRLAGAKEQFF. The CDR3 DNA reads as TGTGCCAGCAGCCGACTAGCGGGGGCCAAGGAGCAGTTCTTC.

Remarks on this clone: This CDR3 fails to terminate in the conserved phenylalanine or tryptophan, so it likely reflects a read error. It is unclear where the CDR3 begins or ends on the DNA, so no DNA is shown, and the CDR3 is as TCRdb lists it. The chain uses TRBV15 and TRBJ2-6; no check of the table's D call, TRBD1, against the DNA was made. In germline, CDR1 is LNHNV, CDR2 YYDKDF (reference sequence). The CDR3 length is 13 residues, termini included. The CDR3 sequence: CATSRDKTGPRIL.

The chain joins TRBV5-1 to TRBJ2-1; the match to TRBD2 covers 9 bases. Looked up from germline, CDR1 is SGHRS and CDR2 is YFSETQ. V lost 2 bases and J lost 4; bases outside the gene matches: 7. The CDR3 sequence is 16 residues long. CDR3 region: CASSLPSTSGYNEQFF. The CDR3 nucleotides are TGCGCCAGCAGCTTACCATCGACTAGCGGTTACAATGAGCAGTTCTTC.

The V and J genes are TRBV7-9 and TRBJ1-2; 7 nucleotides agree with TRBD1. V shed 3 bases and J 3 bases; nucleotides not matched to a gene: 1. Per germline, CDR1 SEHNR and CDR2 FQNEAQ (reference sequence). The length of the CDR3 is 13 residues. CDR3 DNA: TGTGCCAGCAGCTTTGACAGGGACTATGGCTACACCTTC. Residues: CASSFDRDYGYTF. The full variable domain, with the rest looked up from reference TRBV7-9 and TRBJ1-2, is DTGVSQNPRHKITKRGQNVTFRCDPISEHNRLYWYRQTLGQGPEFLTYFQNEAQLEKSRLLSDRFSAERPKGSFSTLEIQRTEQGDSAMYLCASSFDRDYGYTFGSGTRLTVV.

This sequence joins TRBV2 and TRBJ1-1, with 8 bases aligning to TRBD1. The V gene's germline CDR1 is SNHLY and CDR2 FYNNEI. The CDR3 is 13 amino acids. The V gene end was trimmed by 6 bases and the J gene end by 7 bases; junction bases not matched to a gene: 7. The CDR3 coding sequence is TGTGCCAGCAGCAGGACAGGGTTTCATGAAGCTTTCTTT. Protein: CASSRTGFHEAFF. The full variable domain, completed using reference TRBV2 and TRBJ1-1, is EPEVTQTPSHQVTQMGQEVILRCVPISNHLYFYWYRQILGQKVEFLVSFYNNEISEKSEIFDDQFSVERPDGSNFTLKIRSTKLEDSAMYFCASSRTGFHEAFFGQGTRLTVV.

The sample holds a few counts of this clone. This CDR3 is CASSYRQNEQFF. CDR3 nucleotides: TGTGCCAGCAGTTACCGACAAAATGAGCAGTTCTTC. V and J are TRBV2 and TRBJ2-1; D gene uncertain. Deletions cut 5 bases from V and 7 bases from J, with 9 bases between. Per germline, CDR1 SNHLY and CDR2 FYNNEI. The CDR3 consists of 12 residues.

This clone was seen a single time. This CDR3 is CASSSPDTRNQPQHF. The CDR3 nucleotides are TGTGCCAGCTCGAGTCCTGACACCCGCAATCAGCCCCAGCATTTT. The chain carries TRBV6-5 and TRBJ1-5; no reliable D call. This CDR3 is 15 amino acids long. Trimming shortened V by 8 bases and J by 2 bases, and 16 bases separated the two germline ends. Looked up from germline, CDR1 is MNHEY and CDR2 is SVGAGI.

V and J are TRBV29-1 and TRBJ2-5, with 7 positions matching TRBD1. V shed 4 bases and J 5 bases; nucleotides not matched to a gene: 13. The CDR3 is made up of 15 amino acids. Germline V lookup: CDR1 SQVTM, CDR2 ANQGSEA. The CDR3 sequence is CSVGQTGIEGETQYF. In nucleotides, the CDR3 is TGCAGCGTTGGGCAGACAGGGATAGAGGGGGAGACCCAGTACTTC.

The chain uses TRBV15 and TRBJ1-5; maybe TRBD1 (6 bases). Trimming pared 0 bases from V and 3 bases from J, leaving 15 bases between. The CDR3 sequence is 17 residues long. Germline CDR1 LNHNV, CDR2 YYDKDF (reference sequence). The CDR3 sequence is CATSRDPPGGPNQPQHF. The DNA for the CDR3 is TGTGCCACCAGCAGAGATCCTCCGGGGGGGCCCAATCAGCCCCAGCATTTT.

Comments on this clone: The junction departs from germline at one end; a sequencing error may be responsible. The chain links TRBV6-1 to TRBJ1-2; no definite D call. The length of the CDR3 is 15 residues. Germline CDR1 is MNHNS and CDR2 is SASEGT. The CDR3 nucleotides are TGTGCCAGCAGAGAAGGTGTGAAACATTCAGATGGCTACACCTTC. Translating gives CASREGVKHSDGYTF.